The 30 T cell receptor beta chains below all came from one sample that was sequenced in a study of PD-L1 blockade in urothelial cancer. Time point: pretreatment peripheral blood. Profiling relied on immunoSEQ multiplex PCR, and the TCRdb table lists in-frame clones only, not all of them. Of some 71,000 clones in the sample, approximately 83% were seen once. Sequenced material: PBMCs, taken around atezolizumab (anti-PD-L1) treatment. The receptors here all came from a man aged 55 to 70 with urothelial cancer.

The chain links TRBV5-6 to TRBJ2-1; D is ambiguous. Germline loops: CDR1 SGHDT, CDR2 YYEEEE. Deletions cut 4 bases from V and 8 bases from J, with 22 bases between. The CDR3 spans 16 residues. CDR3 loop: CASSVFQLRQFDEQFF. The CDR3 DNA sequence: TGTGCCAGCAGCGTCTTTCAGTTGCGGCAATTTGATGAGCAGTTCTTC.

The gene calls are TRBV6-5 and TRBJ2-7; weak D call: TRBD1 (7 bases). Per the germline V gene, CDR1 is MNHEY and CDR2 is SVGAGI. The CDR3 is 15 residues long. Trimming left V 11 bases short and J 0 bases short, with 20 bases between. CDR3 residues: CASNPGGPTSYEQYF. DNA of the CDR3: TGTGCCTCAAACCCAGGGGGGCCCACCTCCTACGAGCAGTACTTC.

This chain links TRBV7-2 with TRBJ2-2; 10 bases align to TRBD2. The CDR3 is 16 amino acids. J lost 1 base, V lost 5 bases, and 4 bases had no gene match. Germline V lookup: CDR1 SGHTA, CDR2 FQGNSA. CDR3 DNA sequence: TGTGCCAGCAGCCTTCTAGCGGGGGTGAACACCGGGGAGCTGTTTTTT. Residues: CASSLLAGVNTGELFF.

This chain connects TRBV5-3 to TRBJ1-5; 7 nucleotides align to TRBD1. TRBV5-3 belongs to the ORF category, with a function that is uncertain. Trimming at V came to 5 bases and at J to 3 bases, leaving 14 bases not matched to a gene. The CDR3 extends over 17 amino acids. CDR3 amino acids: CARRRPLRDRPNQPQHF. The CDR3 nucleotides are TGTGCCAGAAGGCGGCCCCTCCGGGACAGACCCAATCAGCCCCAGCATTTT.

In nucleotides, the CDR3 is TGCGCCAGCAGGCTTCCCGGGGGGAATGAGCAGTTCTTC. This sequence encodes CASRLPGGNEQFF. This sequence joins TRBV4-1 and TRBJ2-1; 7 nucleotides agree with TRBD2. This CDR3 is built from 13 residues. From germline, CDR1 is MGHRA and CDR2 YSYEKL. With V trimmed by 6 bases and J by 7 bases, 6 bases remained unmatched.

The chain links TRBV11-2 to TRBJ2-5; 8 nucleotides align to TRBD1. Germline loops: CDR1 SGHAT, CDR2 FQNNGV. Trimming cost V 3 bases and J 7 bases; bases outside gene matches: 4. CDR3 length equals 13 residues. The CDR3: CASSFGQGGTQYF. In DNA, the CDR3 is TGTGCCAGCAGCTTCGGACAGGGAGGGACCCAGTACTTC.

This chain connects TRBV19 to TRBJ1-1, with 7 nucleotides matching TRBD1. The V gene's germline CDR1 is LNHDA and CDR2 SQIVND (reference sequence). J gave up 2 bases and V 11 bases, and 8 bases lay outside the gene matches. The CDR3 spans 13 residues. The CDR3 loop reads CASAGQLNTEAFF. CDR3 DNA sequence: TGTGCCTCGGCGGGACAGCTCAACACTGAAGCTTTCTTT.

This sequence joins TRBV6-6 and TRBJ1-4; 7 nucleotides align to TRBD1. Germline values: CDR1 MNHNY, CDR2 SVGAGI (reference sequence). This CDR3 is built from 16 residues. V shed 6 bases, J shed 2 bases, and the junction held 9 bases outside the gene matches. The CDR3 loop reads CASRLWTGGTNEKLFF. The DNA for the CDR3 is TGTGCCAGCAGACTGTGGACAGGAGGGACTAATGAAAAACTGTTTTTT.

The rearrangement links TRBV6-6 to TRBJ2-2; the match to TRBD1 covers 10 bases. The V and J ends lost 10 bases and 3 bases, in that order; junction bases with no gene match: 11. Germline loops: CDR1 MNHNY, CDR2 SVGAGI (reference sequence). The CDR3 is 16 amino acids. The CDR3 nucleotides are TGTGCCACGGGACAGGGGAGATCTGTGGACACCGGGGAGCTGTTTTTT. It yields the protein CATGQGRSVDTGELFF.

The V call is TRBV7-9, the J call TRBJ2-1; possibly TRBD1 for D (5 bases). Per the germline V gene, CDR1 is SEHNR and CDR2 is FQNEAQ (reference sequence). Trimming removed 2 bases from V and 6 bases from J, with 8 bases in between. The CDR3 covers 13 residues. This chain's CDR3 is CASSLSRVNEQFF. The CDR3 bases are TGTGCCAGCAGCTTAAGCAGGGTCAATGAGCAGTTCTTC.

J is TRBJ2-5 and V is TRBV2; 11 bases match TRBD1. Trimming cost V 6 bases and J 4 bases; bases outside gene matches: 4. The CDR3 consists of 14 residues. CDR1 is SNHLY and CDR2 is FYNNEI in the germline V gene. DNA for the CDR3: TGTGCCAGCAGATACGGGACAGGGGGAGAGACCCAGTACTTC. Amino acid sequence: CASRYGTGGETQYF.

The V and J genes are TRBV7-6 and TRBJ2-5; D gene uncertain. In germline, CDR1 is SGHVS, CDR2 FNYEAQ. The CDR3 sequence is 13 residues long. V gave up 3 bases and J gave up 5 bases, with 10 bases separating them. The CDR3 nucleotides read TGTGCCAGCAGCTTCCCCAAGCCGGAGACCCAGTACTTC. Amino acid sequence: CASSFPKPETQYF. The entire variable domain, with the rest obtained from reference TRBV7-6 and TRBJ2-5, is as follows: GAGVSQSPRYKVTKRGQDVALRCDPISGHVSLYWYRQALGQGPEFLTYFNYEAQQDKSGLPNDRFSAERPEGSISTLTIQRTEQRDSAMYRCASSFPKPETQYFGPGTRLLVL.

The chain combines TRBV27 with TRBJ2-5, with 12 bases lining up with TRBD1. CDR3 length equals 15 residues. Germline values: CDR1 MNHEY, CDR2 SMNVEV (reference sequence). Germline trimming cut 6 bases from V and 4 bases from J; bases unmatched to any gene: 6. The CDR3 DNA reads as TGTGCCAGCAGAGCCTGGGACAGGGGGCCAGAGACCCAGTACTTC. It is translated as CASRAWDRGPETQYF.

The chain employs TRBV6-6 and TRBJ1-2, with D hard to call. CDR1 is MNHNY, CDR2 SVGAGI, per germline (reference sequence). The CDR3 covers 13 residues. V was clipped by 2 bases and J by 4 bases, with 8 bases between them. The CDR3 loop reads CASSYDGGYGYTF. The CDR3 nucleotides read TGTGCCAGCAGTTACGACGGCGGCTATGGCTACACCTTC.

The rearrangement joins TRBV5-4 to TRBJ2-5; a weak D match, TRBD1 (6 bases). CDR1 and CDR2 (germline): SGHNT, YYREEE (reference sequence). This CDR3 contains 14 residues. Deletions cut 0 bases from V and 5 bases from J, with 11 bases between. This chain's CDR3 is CASSLAGVGETQYF. The CDR3 nucleotides read TGTGCCAGCAGCTTGGCAGGGGTGGGTGAGACCCAGTACTTC.

The V call is TRBV27, the J call TRBJ1-2; tentatively, D is TRBD1 (5 bases). Trimming left V 2 bases short and J 0 bases short, with 7 bases between. CDR3 length equals 14 residues. From germline, CDR1 is MNHEY and CDR2 SMNVEV (reference sequence). Here the CDR3 DNA reads TGTGCCAGCAGTTTAGTGGGGCCTAACTATGGCTACACCTTC. This translates into CASSLVGPNYGYTF.

The chain is built from TRBV19 and TRBJ2-5, with a possible D match to TRBD2 (6 bases). Germline loops: CDR1 LNHDA, CDR2 SQIVND (reference sequence). The V gene lost 5 bases and the J gene lost 3 bases, with 10 bases spanning the gap. This CDR3 spans 13 amino acids. Here the CDR3 reads CASSWTKKETQYF. DNA for the CDR3: TGTGCCAGTAGTTGGACTAAGAAAGAGACCCAGTACTTC.

The sample holds a few counts of this clone. CDR3 protein: CASSVESGGWEKLFF. The CDR3 DNA is TGTGCCAGCAGCGTAGAGTCAGGGGGCTGGGAAAAACTGTTTTTT. The gene calls are TRBV9 and TRBJ1-4, with 8 bases that match TRBD1. This CDR3 has 15 amino acids. CDR1 is SGDLS, CDR2 YYNGEE, per germline. The junction had 6 bases not matched to a gene; V was cut back by 0 bases and J by 8 bases.

This clone was seen a few times. The V call is TRBV18, the J call TRBJ1-1; D might be TRBD1 (5 bases). The CDR3 totals 11 residues. Germline V gene lookup returns CDR1 KGHSH and CDR2 LQKENI. V was trimmed by 1 base and J by 9 bases, leaving 6 bases between them. DNA for the CDR3: TGTGCCAGCTCACCACAGGACAAAGCTTTCTTT. Translation: CASSPQDKAFF.

The rearrangement uses TRBV6-1 and TRBJ2-2; possible D gene TRBD1, 6 bases. The CDR3 has 15 amino acids. Germline-derived CDR1 and CDR2 are MNHNS and SASEGT. Trimming pared 4 bases from V and 4 bases from J, leaving 13 bases between. The CDR3 DNA sequence: TGTGCCAGCAGTGTACCCAGGGGTACCACCGGGGAGCTGTTTTTT. Translation gives CASSVPRGTTGELFF.

The rearrangement uses TRBV7-2 and TRBJ2-5; D is possibly TRBD1 (5 bases). This CDR3 region has 15 residues. Trimming took 2 bases from V and 3 from J, leaving 13 bases between them. Germline V gene data show CDR1 as SGHTA and CDR2 as FQGNSA. Here the CDR3 DNA reads TGTGCCAGCAGCTTACATGGGGCCGCGGAAGAGACCCAGTACTTC. It translates to CASSLHGAAEETQYF.

This chain joins TRBV7-2 and TRBJ1-6; D call uncertain. CDR3 length equals 16 residues. With 2 bases removed from V and 9 bases from J, the gap between germline ends came to 17 bases. The V gene's germline CDR1 is SGHTA and CDR2 FQGNSA. The CDR3 bases are TGTGCCAGCAGCTTAATAGGCGCAGCCGGAGGTTCACCCCTCCACTTT. Protein sequence: CASSLIGAAGGSPLHF.

This clone has a single count. The CDR3 DNA follows: TGTGCCAGCAGCTTTGGGGGCGAAGCCGGGGAGCTGTTTTTT. Its protein is CASSFGGEAGELFF. V gene TRBV11-3 combines with J gene TRBJ2-2; D perhaps matches TRBD1 (6 bases). This CDR3 spans 14 amino acids. The V gene lost 3 bases and the J gene lost 6 bases, with 11 bases spanning the gap. Germline lookup yields CDR1 SGHNT and CDR2 YENEEA.

This clone came up once. V and J are TRBV5-1 and TRBJ2-1, with 12 bases aligning to TRBD2. V shed 3 bases and J 6 bases; nucleotides not matched to a gene: 4. The CDR3 is made up of 15 amino acids. CDR1 is SGHRS, CDR2 YFSETQ, per germline. Here the CDR3 reads CASSSRTSGVNEQFF. The DNA for the CDR3 is TGCGCCAGCAGCTCTCGGACTAGCGGGGTCAATGAGCAGTTCTTC.

V is TRBV28 and J is TRBJ2-5, with D possibly matching TRBD1 (5 bases). Germline V CDR1 and CDR2: MDHEN, SYDVKM. Between the trimmed V and J ends, which lost 5 bases and 1 base, there was a span of 14 bases. The CDR3 has 15 amino acids. The CDR3, as DNA: TGTGCCAGCAGTCCTCCTAAAGGGGTCCAAGAGACCCAGTACTTC. Protein product: CASSPPKGVQETQYF.

The gene calls are TRBV7-8 and TRBJ1-4; tentative D call: TRBD1 (6 bases). The germline V gene has CDR1 SGHVS and CDR2 FQNEAQ. This CDR3 has 15 amino acids. V dropped 2 bases and J dropped 5 bases, with 12 bases sitting between them. CDR3 coding DNA: TGTGCCAGCAGCTTAAAGAGGACAGCAAATGAAAAACTGTTTTTT. It specifies CASSLKRTANEKLFF. Full variable domain (outside the CDR3, taken from reference TRBV7-8 and TRBJ1-4): GAGVSQSPRYKVAKRGQDVALRCDPISGHVSLFWYQQALGQGPEFLTYFQNEAQLDKSGLPSDRFFAERPEGSVSTLKIQRTQQEDSAVYLCASSLKRTANEKLFFGSGTQLSVL.

The J gene is TRBJ2-3, the V gene TRBV27, with D perhaps TRBD2 (5 bases). The CDR3 is 12 residues long. The germline CDR1 and CDR2 sequences are MNHEY and SMNVEV (reference sequence). Between the trimmed V and J ends, which lost 3 bases and 6 bases, there was a span of 7 bases. The CDR3 DNA reads as TGTGCCAGCAGTTTTCGAGGGGATACGCAGTATTTT. This gives the protein CASSFRGDTQYF.

The chain carries TRBV6-5 and TRBJ1-2; possibly TRBD1 for D (6 bases). V lost 6 bases and J lost 8, with 16 bases in between. The CDR3 is 13 residues long. The germline gives CDR1 MNHEY, CDR2 SVGAGI. CDR3: CASSMKKGDGYTF. CDR3 nucleotides: TGTGCCAGCAGCATGAAAAAGGGGGACGGCTACACCTTC.

This clone has only one observation. This chain connects TRBV9 to TRBJ2-5, with TRBD2 identical over 8 bases. Germline assignment: CDR1 SGDLS and CDR2 YYNGEE. J lost 4 bases, V lost 0 bases, and 2 bases had no gene match. The CDR3 contains 14 residues. CDR3 region: CASSVVAGSETQYF. CDR3 nucleotide sequence: TGTGCCAGCAGCGTAGTAGCGGGGTCAGAGACCCAGTACTTC.

V gene TRBV19 combines with J gene TRBJ1-5, with 7 bases identical to TRBD1. Trimming at V came to 5 bases and at J to 6 bases, leaving 4 bases not matched to a gene. CDR3 length: 13 residues. The V gene's germline CDR1 is LNHDA and CDR2 SQIVND (reference sequence). CDR3 DNA sequence: TGTGCCAGTAGTTCGACAGGGTTTCAGCCCCAGCATTTT. Its protein is CASSSTGFQPQHF.